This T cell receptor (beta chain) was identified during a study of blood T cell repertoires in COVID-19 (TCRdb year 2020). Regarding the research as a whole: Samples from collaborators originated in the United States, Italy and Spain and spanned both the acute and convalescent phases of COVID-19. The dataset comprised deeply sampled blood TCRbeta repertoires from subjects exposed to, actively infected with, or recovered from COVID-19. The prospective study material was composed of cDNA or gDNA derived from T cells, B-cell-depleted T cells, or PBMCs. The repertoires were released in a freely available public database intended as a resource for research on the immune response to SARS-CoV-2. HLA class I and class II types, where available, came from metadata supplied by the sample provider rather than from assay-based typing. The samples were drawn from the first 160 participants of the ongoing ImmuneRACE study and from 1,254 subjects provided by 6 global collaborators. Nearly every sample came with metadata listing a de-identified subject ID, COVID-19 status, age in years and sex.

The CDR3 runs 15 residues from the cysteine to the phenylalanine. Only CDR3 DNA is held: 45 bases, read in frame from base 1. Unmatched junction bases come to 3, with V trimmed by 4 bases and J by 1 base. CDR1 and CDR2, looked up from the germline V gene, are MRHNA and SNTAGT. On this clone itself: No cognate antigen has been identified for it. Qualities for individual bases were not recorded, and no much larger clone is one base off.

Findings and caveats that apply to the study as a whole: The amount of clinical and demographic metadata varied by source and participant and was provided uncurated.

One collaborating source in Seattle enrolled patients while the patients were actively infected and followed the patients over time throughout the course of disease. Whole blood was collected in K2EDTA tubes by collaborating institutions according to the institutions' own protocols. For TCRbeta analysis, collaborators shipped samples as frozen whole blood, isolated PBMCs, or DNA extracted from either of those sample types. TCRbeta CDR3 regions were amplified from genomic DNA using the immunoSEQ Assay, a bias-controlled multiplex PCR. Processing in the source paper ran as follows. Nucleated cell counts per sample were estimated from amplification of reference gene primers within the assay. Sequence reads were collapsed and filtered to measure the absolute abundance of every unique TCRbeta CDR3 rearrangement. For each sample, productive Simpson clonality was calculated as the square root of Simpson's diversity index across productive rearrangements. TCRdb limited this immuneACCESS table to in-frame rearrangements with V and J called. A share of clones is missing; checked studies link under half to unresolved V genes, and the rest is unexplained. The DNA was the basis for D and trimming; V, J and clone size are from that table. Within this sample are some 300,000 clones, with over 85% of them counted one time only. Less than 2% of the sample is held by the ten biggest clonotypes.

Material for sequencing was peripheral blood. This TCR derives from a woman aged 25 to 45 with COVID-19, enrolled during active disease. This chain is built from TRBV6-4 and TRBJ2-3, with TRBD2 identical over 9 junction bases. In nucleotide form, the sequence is TGTGCCAGCAGTGTCTCTAGCGGGGGCACAGATACGCAGTATTTT. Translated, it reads CASSVSSGGTDTQYF.